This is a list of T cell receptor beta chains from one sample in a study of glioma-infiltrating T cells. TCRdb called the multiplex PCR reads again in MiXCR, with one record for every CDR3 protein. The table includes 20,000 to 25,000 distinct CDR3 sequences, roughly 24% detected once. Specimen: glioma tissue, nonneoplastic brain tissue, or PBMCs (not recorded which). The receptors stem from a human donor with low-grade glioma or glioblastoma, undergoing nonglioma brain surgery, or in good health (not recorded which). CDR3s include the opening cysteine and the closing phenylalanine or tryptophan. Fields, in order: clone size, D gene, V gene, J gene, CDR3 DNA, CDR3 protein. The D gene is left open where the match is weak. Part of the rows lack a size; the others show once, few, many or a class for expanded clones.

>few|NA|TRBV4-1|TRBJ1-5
TGCGCCAGCAGCCAAGAGTTTTTCCCCACTCAGCCCCAGCATTTT
CASSQEFFPTQPQHF
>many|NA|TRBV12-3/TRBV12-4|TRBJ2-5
TGTGCCAGCAGCCTGCTCGAGACCCAGTACTTC
CASSLLETQYF
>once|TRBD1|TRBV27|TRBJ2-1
TGTGCCAGCAGGTGGACAGGGGGCAATGAGCAGTTCTTC
CASRWTGGNEQFF
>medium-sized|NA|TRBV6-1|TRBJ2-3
TGTGCCAGCAGCCCACGACGTGTCGCAGATACGCAGTATTTT
CASSPRRVADTQYF
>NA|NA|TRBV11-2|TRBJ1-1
TGTGCCAGCAGCCCTCCTGGCGGCATCACTGAAGCTTTCTTT
CASSPPGGITEAFF
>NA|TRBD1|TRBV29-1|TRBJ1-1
TGCAGCGTTTTTGGGGCAGGGGGCACTGAAGCTTTCTTT
CSVFGAGGTEAFF
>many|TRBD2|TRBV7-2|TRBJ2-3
TGTGCCAGCAGCTTAAGTGGGGGGGCAGATACGCAGTATTTT
CASSLSGGADTQYF
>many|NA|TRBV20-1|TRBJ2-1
TGCAGTGCTCTCAGGGGAGGGGGCAACTACAATGAGCAGTTCTTC
CSALRGGGNYNEQFF
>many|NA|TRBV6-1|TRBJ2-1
TGTGCCAGCAGATTTACTTTCCGGTCCTACAATGAGCAGTTCTTC
CASRFTFRSYNEQFF
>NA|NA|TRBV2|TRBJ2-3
TGTGCCAGCAGTGAAGAGATTGACACCTACACAGATACGCAGTATTTT
CASSEEIDTYTDTQYF
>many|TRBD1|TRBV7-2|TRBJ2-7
TGTGCCAGCAGCTTTGGACAGGGGACCTACGAGCAGTACTTC
CASSFGQGTYEQYF
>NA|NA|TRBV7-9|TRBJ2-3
TGTGCCAGCAGCTTAGAGCTGGGGGTTACGCAGTATTTT
CASSLELGVTQYF
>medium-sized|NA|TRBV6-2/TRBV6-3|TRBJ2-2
TGTGCCAGCAGTTACTCTCACTACAGGGACTCCGGGGAGCTGTTTTTT
CASSYSHYRDSGELFF
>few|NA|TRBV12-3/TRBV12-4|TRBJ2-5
TGTGCCAGCAGAAACAGGAACCAAGAGACCCAGTACTTC
CASRNRNQETQYF
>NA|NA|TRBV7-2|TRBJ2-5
TGTGCCAGCAGCCCTGGGGGGGGGCCGACCCAGTACTTC
CASSPGGGPTQYF
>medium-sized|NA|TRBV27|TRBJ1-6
TGTGCCAGCACTCGTAACTCCTATAATTCACCCCTCCACTTT
CASTRNSYNSPLHF
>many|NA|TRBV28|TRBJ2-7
TGTGCCAGCACCTTAGGAGGCGTTCCTACATACGAGCAGTACTTC
CASTLGGVPTYEQYF
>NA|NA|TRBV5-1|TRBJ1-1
TGCGCCAGCAGCCCAACAGGATCCTCGGGCACTGAAGCTTTCTTT
CASSPTGSSGTEAFF
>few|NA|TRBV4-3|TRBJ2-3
TGCGCCAGCAGCCACCTCGCGACAGATACGCAGTATTTT
CASSHLATDTQYF
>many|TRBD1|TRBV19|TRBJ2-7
TGTGCCACCTACGGGACAGAGAACGAGCAGTACTTC
CATYGTENEQYF
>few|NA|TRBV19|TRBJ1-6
TGTGCCAGTAGTATAGGGGGATCACCCCTCCACTTT
CASSIGGSPLHF
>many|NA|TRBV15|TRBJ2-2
TGTGCCACCAGCATTAGAACCGGGGAGCTGTTTTTT
CATSIRTGELFF
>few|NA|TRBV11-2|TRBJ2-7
TGTGCCAGCAGCTTTGGACCGATCTCCTACGAGCAGTACTTC
CASSFGPISYEQYF
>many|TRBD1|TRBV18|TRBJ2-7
TGTGCCAGCTCACCACAGGCGGGACAGGGGGCCTACGAGCAGTACTTC
CASSPQAGQGAYEQYF
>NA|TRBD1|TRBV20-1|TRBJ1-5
TGCAGTGCTAAAGATACGGGACAGGGGATATCTAGCAATCAGCCCCAGCATTTT
CSAKDTGQGISSNQPQHF
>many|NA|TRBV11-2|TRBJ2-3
TGTGCCAGCAGCTTAGGTTTATTGGTGATAGATACGCAGTATTTT
CASSLGLLVIDTQYF
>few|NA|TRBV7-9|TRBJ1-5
TGTGCCAGCAGCCTCTTTACAGGTGTCGGGCAGCCCCAGCATTTT
CASSLFTGVGQPQHF
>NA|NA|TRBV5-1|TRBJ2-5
TGCGCCCGCAGCTTGACCGTCCTAACCCAAGAGACCCAGTACTTC
CARSLTVLTQETQYF
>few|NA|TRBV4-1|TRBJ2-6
TGCGCCAGCAGCCAAGAACTTCCCACTGGGGCCAACGTCCTGACTTTC
CASSQELPTGANVLTF
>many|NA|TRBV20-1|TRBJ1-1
TGCAGTGCTCCCAGGGAGAACACTGAAGCTTTCTTT
CSAPRENTEAFF
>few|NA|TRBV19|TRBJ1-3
TGTGCCAGTAGCTACGGGACAAACTCTGGAAACACCATATATTTT
CASSYGTNSGNTIYF
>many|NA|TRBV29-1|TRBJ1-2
TGCAGCGCAAATATAGCACTCTATGGCTACACCTTC
CSANIALYGYTF
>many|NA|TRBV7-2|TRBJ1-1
TGTGCCAGCAGCTTAGCAGGGGCGAGGATGAACACTGAAGCTTTCTTT
CASSLAGARMNTEAFF
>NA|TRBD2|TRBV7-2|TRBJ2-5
TGTGCCAGCAGCTCTAGCGGGGGGGCCTTGGAGACCAAGTACTTC
CASSSSGGALETKYF
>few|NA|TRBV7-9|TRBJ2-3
TGTGCCAGCAGCGCCCACAGGATTAGCACAGATACGCAGTATTTT
CASSAHRISTDTQYF
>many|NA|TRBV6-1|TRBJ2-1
TGTGCCAGCAGTTATCACAGGGCCAATGAGCAGTTCTTC
CASSYHRANEQFF
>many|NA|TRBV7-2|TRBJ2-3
TGTGCCAGCAGCTATAGAGGACCTGGCACAGATACGCAGTATTTT
CASSYRGPGTDTQYF
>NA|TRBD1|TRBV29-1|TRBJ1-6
TGCAGCGTTAGACAGGGGAATCGGGATTCACCCCTCCACTTT
CSVRQGNRDSPLHF
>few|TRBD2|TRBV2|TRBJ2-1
TGTGCCAGCAAACGGGGGGGCGGGTTGAATGAGCAGTTCTTC
CASKRGGGLNEQFF
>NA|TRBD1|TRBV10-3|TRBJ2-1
TGTGCCATCAGTGAGTCACAGGGGGCAGGCCATGAGCAGTTCTTC
CAISESQGAGHEQFF
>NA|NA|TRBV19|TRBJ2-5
TGTGCCAGTAGTACCCAGGGTTACGGACAAGAGACCCAGTACTTC
CASSTQGYGQETQYF
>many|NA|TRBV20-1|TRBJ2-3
TGCAGTGCCCGACGTCAGGGTCGGCGCACAGATACGCAGTATTTT
CSARRQGRRTDTQYF